The TCR beta chain under discussion was sequenced for a study of blood T cell repertoires in COVID-19. Turning to the study itself: The samples span acute and convalescent COVID-19 from the United States, Italy and Spain. PBMCs, B-cell-depleted T cells, or T cells provided the cDNA or gDNA that made up the material.

Produced via immunoSEQ multiplex PCR; TCRdb's table is partial and in-frame only. The sample shows 80,000 to 100,000 clones, about 85% of them seen only once. Germline CDR1 is SGDLS and CDR2 is YYNGEE. Trimming took 4 bases from V and 0 from J; bases not matched to a gene: 7. There are 16 residues in the CDR3. This receptor was taken from a man aged 55-75 years with acute or convalescent COVID-19. The V and J genes are TRBV9 and TRBJ1-5; 7 bases align to TRBD1. Specimen: peripheral blood. CDR3 in amino acids: CASSLETGYSNQPQHF. CDR3 DNA sequence: TGTGCCAGCAGCTTAGAGACAGGGTATAGCAATCAGCCCCAGCATTTT.